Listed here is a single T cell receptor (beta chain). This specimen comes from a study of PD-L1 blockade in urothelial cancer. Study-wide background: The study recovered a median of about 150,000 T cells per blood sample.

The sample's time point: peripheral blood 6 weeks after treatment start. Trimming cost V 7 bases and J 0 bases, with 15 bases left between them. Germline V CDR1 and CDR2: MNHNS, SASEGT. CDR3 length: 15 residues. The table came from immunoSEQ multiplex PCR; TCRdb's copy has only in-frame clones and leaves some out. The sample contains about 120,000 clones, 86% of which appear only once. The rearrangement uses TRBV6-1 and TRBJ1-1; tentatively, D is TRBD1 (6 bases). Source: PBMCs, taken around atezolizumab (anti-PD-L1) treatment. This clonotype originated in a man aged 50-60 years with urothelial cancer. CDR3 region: CASTGGRIMNTEAFF. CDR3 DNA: TGTGCCAGCACCGGGGGGCGGATCATGAACACTGAAGCTTTCTTT.